This TCR beta chain was recorded in a study of blood T cell repertoires in COVID-19. Study-wide background: Donors in the United States, Italy and Spain gave samples during acute or convalescent COVID-19.

Authors' methods: Amplifying reference gene primers gave estimates of nucleated cell counts. The repertoire was sequenced with immunoSEQ multiplex PCR; TCRdb's copy has only in-frame clones and lacks some. That table is the source of V, J and clone size, and D and trimming were worked out from the DNA. This table holds some 66,000 clones, 82% found once. The clonotype comes from a man aged 60 to 69 with acute or convalescent COVID-19. Source material: peripheral blood.

The CDR3 here is CATESGAGGPTGELFF. The DNA of the CDR3 is TGTGCCACCGAGTCTGGTGCGGGGGGGCCCACCGGGGAGCTGTTTTTT. The chain joins TRBV19 to TRBJ2-2; 9 nucleotides agree with TRBD2. The CDR3 loop spans 16 amino acids. Germline assignment: CDR1 LNHDA and CDR2 SQIVND (reference sequence). V shed 10 bases, J shed 4 bases, and the junction held 13 bases outside the gene matches.